These T cell receptor beta chains were read from a single sample in a study of CD8 T cells in Susac syndrome. TCRdb used MiXCR to reprocess the immunoSEQ multiplex PCR reads, holding one entry per CDR3 protein. The data contain 300,000 to 350,000 distinct CDR3 sequences, roughly nine tenths of them singletons. The material sequenced was CD4+ T cells from PBMCs. The source is a human donor with multiple sclerosis. The CDR3 runs from the conserved cysteine through the conserved F or W. A D gene is named only where the DNA matches it firmly. The listing skips clone size in some rows; elsewhere it reads once, few, many or a size class.

>TRBV7-2|TRBJ1-1|-|TRBD1
TGTGCCAGCAGCTGGATGGGACAGCAAGCTTTCTTT
CASSWMGQQAFF
>TRBV28|TRBJ2-1|-|TRBD1
TGTGCCAGCAGTTTATCGACGGGACAGGGCAATGAGCAGTTCTTC
CASSLSTGQGNEQFF
>TRBV29-1|TRBJ2-5|once|-
TGCAGCGTTGCCCAAAGGAGATACCAAGAGACCCAGTACTTC
CSVAQRRYQETQYF
>TRBV7-2|TRBJ2-4|-|TRBD2
TGTGCCAGCAGCTTATACGCTAGCGGGACGGTGCGGGGCGGTCGAGCCAAAAACATTCAGTACTTC
CASSLYASGTVRGGRAKNIQYF
>TRBV12-3/TRBV12-4|TRBJ2-1|-|-
TGTGCCAGCAGCCTGCTAGCGCCCTACAATGAGCAGTTCTTC
CASSLLAPYNEQFF
>TRBV6-1|TRBJ1-5|-|-
TGTGCCAGCAGTGAAGACAGTGGTCAGCCCCAGCATTTT
CASSEDSGQPQHF
>TRBV6-5|TRBJ2-2|few|-
TGTGCCAGCACTCTCTCAGGGGCGGACACCGGGGAGCTGTTTTTT
CASTLSGADTGELFF
>TRBV2|TRBJ1-1|-|-
TGTGCCAGCAGGGACAGTTTGAACACTGAAGCTTTCTTT
CASRDSLNTEAFF
>TRBV20-1|TRBJ1-1|-|-
TGCAGTGCCCCCGGGACACCGGAGAACACTGAAGCTTTCTTT
CSAPGTPENTEAFF
>TRBV7-9|TRBJ2-1|-|-
TGTGCCAGCAGCTTAGAGGAAGGAAAGCAGTTCTTC
CASSLEEGKQFF
>TRBV21-1|TRBJ2-3|-|-
TGTGCCAGCAGTACCCCGGGACAGGGGTTGTATTTT
CASSTPGQGLYF
>TRBV4-1|TRBJ2-1|-|-
TGCGCCAGCAGCCAAAGGTGGGGGGCCAACAATGAGCAGTTCTTC
CASSQRWGANNEQFF
>TRBV7-9|TRBJ2-3|few|-
TGTGCCAGCAGCTTAAGCGGGAGCACAGATACGCAGTATTTT
CASSLSGSTDTQYF
>TRBV2|TRBJ2-7|-|TRBD2
TGTGCCAGCAGTCCCCCGACTAGCGGATACGAGCAGTACTTC
CASSPPTSGYEQYF
>TRBV7-9|TRBJ1-6|-|-
TGTGCCAGCAGCTTAGGCGGGGTTGGCGATTCACCCCTCCACTTT
CASSLGGVGDSPLHF
>TRBV6-6|TRBJ2-3|-|-
TGTGCCAGCAGACGGGACTCCGCTAGCACAGATACGCAGTATTTT
CASRRDSASTDTQYF
>TRBV29-1|TRBJ2-7|-|-
TGCAGCGTTGAAACGGGCTACGAGCAGTACTTC
CSVETGYEQYF
>TRBV6-5|TRBJ1-1|few|-
TGTGCCAGCAGTAGGGGACCTACGAACACTGAAGCTTTCTTT
CASSRGPTNTEAFF
>TRBV27|TRBJ2-1|-|-
TGTGCCAGCAGTTATCTAGGGAACAATGAGCAGTTCTTC
CASSYLGNNEQFF
>TRBV6-4|TRBJ2-1|-|TRBD1
TGTGCCAGCAGTGACTGGGGACAGGGGGCCGGCAATGAGCAGTTCTTC
CASSDWGQGAGNEQFF
>TRBV20-1|TRBJ2-3|-|TRBD2
TGCAGTGCCATCCGGGGGGGTCCTAGCACAGATACGCAGTATTTT
CSAIRGGPSTDTQYF
>TRBV12-3/TRBV12-4|TRBJ2-1|-|-
TGTGCCACCCTAGCCAGCTCCTACAATGAGCAGTTCTTC
CATLASSYNEQFF
>TRBV23-1|TRBJ1-1|-|-
TGCGCCAGCAGTCGACTGGATCCGTTAGCTGAAGCTTTCTTT
CASSRLDPLAEAFF
>TRBV29-1|TRBJ2-2|-|-
TGCAGCGTCCTCTCCTGGACTGGCGGGGAGCTGTTTTTT
CSVLSWTGGELFF
>TRBV9|TRBJ2-1|-|-
TGTGCCAGCAGCGTCGGATGGTACAATGAGCAGTTCTTC
CASSVGWYNEQFF
>TRBV11-3|TRBJ2-5|-|TRBD1
TGTGCCAGCAGCTTAGGGACGACAGGGCAAGAGACCCAGTACTTC
CASSLGTTGQETQYF
>TRBV30|TRBJ1-1|-|-
TGTGCCTGGAGTGCCTACAGGTTAATTGAAGCTTTCTTT
CAWSAYRLIEAFF
>TRBV5-8|TRBJ2-3|-|TRBD1
TGTGCCAGCAGCATTGGACAGGTCCGGGATACGCATTATTTT
CASSIGQVRDTHYF
>TRBV20-1|TRBJ2-1|-|-
TGCAGTGCTAGATCGGACAATGAGCAGTTCTTC
CSARSDNEQFF
>TRBV12-3/TRBV12-4|TRBJ2-7|-|-
TGTGCCAGCAGGCTCCCACGGGGTCCCTACGAGCAGTACTTC
CASRLPRGPYEQYF
>TRBV3-1|TRBJ2-1|-|-
TGTGCCAGCAGCCAAGTCGCCAGGGTCACCTACAATGAGCAGTTCTTC
CASSQVARVTYNEQFF
>TRBV5-1|TRBJ2-7|-|-
TGCGCCAGCAGCTTGGGGGCAGGGCCTTACGAGCAGTACTTC
CASSLGAGPYEQYF
>TRBV5-1|TRBJ2-1|-|-
TGCGCCAGCAGCTTGGTGTTTGGGGGCGAGCAGTTCTTC
CASSLVFGGEQFF
>TRBV20-1|TRBJ2-3|-|TRBD2
TGCAGTGCTCTCAGCGGGAGGGCCACAGATACGCAGTATTTT
CSALSGRATDTQYF
>TRBV6-2/TRBV6-3|TRBJ1-6|-|-
TGTGCCAGCAGTTACCCTTCCCGGGCCGGGAATTCACCCCTCCACTTT
CASSYPSRAGNSPLHF
>TRBV27|TRBJ1-5|-|TRBD1
TGTGCCAGCAGTCCTCGACAGGGACTCAGGTCTAGGCAGCCCCAGCATTTT
CASSPRQGLRSRQPQHF
>TRBV12-3/TRBV12-4|TRBJ2-2|-|-
TGTGCCAGCAGTTTACTCGTCCCCGGGGAGCTGTTTTTT
CASSLLVPGELFF
>TRBV25-1|TRBJ2-1|-|-
TGTGCCAGCAGTGTCACCGGGACTGCCTACAATGAGCAGTTCTTC
CASSVTGTAYNEQFF
>TRBV3-1|TRBJ2-6|-|-
TGTGCCAGCAGCCAACAGTACTCTGGGGCCAACGTCCTGACTTTC
CASSQQYSGANVLTF
>TRBV6-5|TRBJ2-7|-|-
TGTGCCAGCAGTTACACCCTGGAGCCCTACCGAGAGCAGTACTTC
CASSYTLEPYREQYF
>TRBV3-1|TRBJ2-1|-|-
TGTGCCAGCAGCCAACGAACAGGGAGGCAGTTCTTC
CASSQRTGRQFF
>TRBV18|TRBJ1-3|-|-
TGTGCCAGCCTCCCCAACTCTGGAAACACCATATATTTT
CASLPNSGNTIYF
>TRBV5-1|TRBJ1-1|once|-
TGCGCCAGCAGCCCAGGGCCCCCGAACACTGAAGCTTTCTTT
CASSPGPPNTEAFF
>TRBV5-1|TRBJ2-1|-|-
TGCGCCAGCAGCTTCTCAGACCCCTCCTACAATGAGCAGTTCTTC
CASSFSDPSYNEQFF
>TRBV7-7|TRBJ2-5|few|-
TGTGCTAGCAGCCTAGGGACAAACCAAGAGACCCAGTACTTC
CASSLGTNQETQYF
>TRBV11-2|TRBJ2-7|-|-
TGTGCCAGCAGCTTAGATGGTTGGGGGTTAGGGGCCTACGAGCAGTACTTC
CASSLDGWGLGAYEQYF
>TRBV7-9|TRBJ1-2|-|TRBD1
TGTGCCAGCAGCTCCCGGACAGGATTGATAATACGGTCGGGCGGCTACACCTTC
CASSSRTGLIIRSGGYTF
>TRBV30|TRBJ2-1|-|-
TGTGCCTTGGGGGAGGAGGGGAGCTCCTACAATGAGCAGTTCTTC
CALGEEGSSYNEQFF